These 25 T cell receptor beta chains share one sample of origin, sequenced in a study of beta chain features in type 1 diabetes. Regarding the study as a whole: Among patients with Type 1 diabetes, TCRB CDR3s were moderately but significantly shorter in every one of the four CD4+ subsets.

The investigators reverse transcribed all of the isolated RNA, so they sequenced expressed TCRB transcripts. Produced via immunoSEQ multiplex PCR; TCRdb's table is partial and in-frame only. The sample gives about 280,000 clones, approximately 15% of which show up once; less than 0.02% is in the top ten. Antigen specificity for these receptors is unknown. The sample consisted of naive CD4+ T cells from blood. The receptors here all came from a man in his late teens or twenties with type 1 diabetes.

This clone was seen more than once but under ten times. The chain uses TRBV7-2 and TRBJ2-7, with a possible D match to TRBD1 (6 bases). Trimming cost V 3 bases and J 1 base, with 10 bases left between them. This CDR3 contains 14 residues. Germline V gene data show CDR1 as SGHTA and CDR2 as FQGNSA. The CDR3 reads CASSFAGQSYEQYF. The CDR3 nucleotides read TGTGCCAGCAGCTTTGCTGGACAGTCCTACGAGCAGTACTTC.

This chain joins TRBV2 and TRBJ2-1; the D gene is possibly TRBD2 (6 bases). V lost 5 bases to trimming and J lost 2 bases, with 19 bases between them. Germline CDR1 reads SNHLY; CDR2 reads FYNNEI. This CDR3 contains 17 residues. CDR3 sequence: CASSLPGGYQAYNEQFF. In DNA form, the CDR3 reads TGTGCCAGCAGTCTACCCGGGGGTTACCAAGCCTACAATGAGCAGTTCTTC.

V usage is TRBV4-3 and J usage is TRBJ1-5; D gene uncertain. The CDR3 consists of 16 residues. The V gene's germline CDR1 is LGHNA and CDR2 YSLEER. V was clipped by 1 base and J by 2 bases, with 12 bases between them. The CDR3: CASSQVGGSGNQPQHF. As DNA, the CDR3 is TGCGCCAGCAGCCAAGTGGGAGGATCCGGCAATCAGCCCCAGCATTTT.

This chain connects TRBV9 to TRBJ2-1; possibly TRBD2 for D (6 bases). The CDR3 is made up of 15 amino acids. The V and J ends lost 1 base and 0 bases respectively, with 8 bases between them. CDR1 SGDLS and CDR2 YYNGEE come from the germline V gene. The CDR3 nucleotides read TGTGCCAGCAGCGTACAAGCGGGCTCCTACAATGAGCAGTTCTTC. Its translation: CASSVQAGSYNEQFF.

This clone was detected a few times. V is TRBV9 and J is TRBJ1-2, with 8 positions matching TRBD1. CDR3 length equals 15 residues. Germline CDR1 and CDR2: SGDLS and YYNGEE. V shed 4 bases, J shed 4 bases, and the junction held 9 bases outside the gene matches. The CDR3 loop reads CASSPLGQGTYGYTF. The CDR3 DNA reads TGTGCCAGCAGCCCCCTAGGACAGGGCACCTATGGCTACACCTTC.

This clone came up a few times. The chain combines TRBV6-6 with TRBJ1-6; D is perhaps TRBD1 (5 bases). Trimming removed 6 bases from V and 5 bases from J, with 17 bases in between. The length of the CDR3 is 16 residues. Looked up from germline, CDR1 is MNHNY and CDR2 is SVGAGI (reference sequence). In DNA form, the CDR3 reads TGTGCCAGCAGACGTACAAGGGGCGCTGATAATTCACCCCTCCACTTT. Translated: CASRRTRGADNSPLHF.

V usage is TRBV6-1 and J usage is TRBJ1-5; D call uncertain. CDR1 and CDR2 (germline): MNHNS, SASEGT. The CDR3 runs 13 residues. The ends were cut back, 6 bases at V and 0 bases at J, with 6 bases in the middle. CDR3 coding DNA: TGTGCCAGCAGGACTGGTAGCAATCAGCCCCAGCATTTT. Protein product: CASRTGSNQPQHF.

The chain uses TRBV7-2 and TRBJ1-2; D gene unclear. Per germline, CDR1 SGHTA and CDR2 FQGNSA. The CDR3 totals 16 residues. V was pared by 1 base and J by 8 bases, with 20 bases between. Here the CDR3 reads CASSLVAGDYMSGYTF. In DNA, the CDR3 is TGTGCCAGCAGCTTAGTGGCGGGAGATTACATGAGCGGCTACACCTTC.

The J gene is TRBJ2-3, the V gene TRBV4-1; 9 bases line up with TRBD2. Germline values: CDR1 MGHRA, CDR2 YSYEKL. Germline trimming cut 3 bases from V and 7 bases from J; bases unmatched to any gene: 11. The CDR3 covers 16 residues. CDR3 sequence: CASSQVGGGAINTQYF. The CDR3 nucleotides read TGCGCCAGCAGCCAGGTCGGCGGGGGGGCCATCAATACGCAGTATTTT.

This clone was observed a handful of times. The CDR3 protein is CATSTRQGRWTEAFF. The CDR3 nucleotides read TGTGCCACCAGCACCCGACAGGGGAGATGGACTGAAGCTTTCTTT. The chain carries TRBV15 and TRBJ1-1; 8 bases fit TRBD1. The CDR3 has 15 residues. The germline gives CDR1 LNHNV, CDR2 YYDKDF (reference sequence). V shed 4 bases, J shed 5 bases, and the junction held 9 bases outside the gene matches.

The genes are TRBV7-2 and TRBJ1-1, with D perhaps matching TRBD1 (6 bases). V lost 5 bases, J lost 5 bases, and 18 bases lay in between. Germline CDR1 SGHTA, CDR2 FQGNSA. The CDR3 has 15 residues. The CDR3 region is CASSHVWGRRTEAFF. DNA for the CDR3: TGTGCCAGCAGCCACGTGTGGGGGCGAAGGACTGAAGCTTTCTTT.

The rearrangement uses TRBV14 and TRBJ2-5; 12 nucleotides line up with TRBD2. The CDR3 extends over 17 amino acids. From germline, CDR1 is SGHDN and CDR2 FVKESK. With V trimmed by 2 bases and J by 1 base, 5 bases remained unmatched. This CDR3 reads CASSQTGLAGIQETQYF. DNA of the CDR3: TGTGCCAGCAGCCAAACCGGACTAGCGGGGATCCAAGAGACCCAGTACTTC.

V and J are TRBV29-1 and TRBJ2-1; 9 positions match TRBD1. Germline CDR1 reads SQVTM; CDR2 reads ANQGSEA. V dropped 4 bases and J dropped 7; count of bases not matched to a gene: 8. This CDR3 comprises 14 residues. The CDR3, as DNA: TGCAGCGTTGGGGTTGGGACAGGGAGGAATGAGCAGTTCTTC. The encoded protein is CSVGVGTGRNEQFF.

The rearrangement joins TRBV6-1 to TRBJ1-5; D is undetermined. The V and J ends lost 0 bases and 2 bases respectively, with 23 bases between them. Germline V gene lookup returns CDR1 MNHNS and CDR2 SASEGT. The CDR3 totals 20 residues. DNA of the CDR3: TGTGCCAGCAGTGAAGCGCTTGACCGTGGGAGCCCCGGCGGCAATCAGCCCCAGCATTTT. Its protein product is CASSEALDRGSPGGNQPQHF.

This clone turned up a few times. In nucleotides, the CDR3 is TGTGCCAGCAGCTTAAGTTTAGATGCGGGGAATGAGCAGTTCTTC. Translated: CASSLSLDAGNEQFF. V is TRBV7-9 and J is TRBJ2-1; a weak D match, TRBD2 (6 bases). This CDR3 spans 15 amino acids. V was pared by 2 bases and J by 7 bases, with 15 bases between. CDR1 SEHNR and CDR2 FQNEAQ come from the germline V gene (reference sequence).

The J gene is TRBJ2-1, the V gene TRBV19; 10 bases are a match to TRBD2. V gave up 4 bases and J gave up 4 bases; unmatched junction bases: 4. CDR1 and CDR2 (germline): LNHDA, SQIVND (reference sequence). The CDR3 contains 15 residues. The CDR3 loop is CASSTGTSAYNEQFF. CDR3 DNA sequence: TGTGCCAGTAGTACCGGGACTAGCGCTTACAATGAGCAGTTCTTC.

The chain links TRBV5-4 to TRBJ2-5; weak D call: TRBD2 (5 bases). Germline V gene sequence: CDR1 SGHNT, CDR2 YYREEE (reference sequence). The ends were cut back, 4 bases at V and 5 bases at J, with 12 bases in the middle. The CDR3 totals 13 residues. CDR3: CASSQDSGETQYF. In DNA form, the CDR3 reads TGTGCCAGCAGCCAGGACTCCGGGGAGACCCAGTACTTC.

This clone was recorded a few times. The gene calls are TRBV2 and TRBJ2-7, with 9 nucleotides matching TRBD1. CDR3 length equals 15 residues. Germline CDR1 and CDR2: SNHLY and FYNNEI. Trimming at V came to 4 bases and at J to 3 bases, leaving 7 bases not matched to a gene. CDR3 amino acids: CASSGGAGQGYEQYF. DNA of the CDR3: TGTGCCAGCAGTGGAGGTGCGGGACAGGGCTACGAGCAGTACTTC.

DNA of the CDR3: TGTGCCATCAGTGGGCCGTTCGGACTCTCCTACAATGAGCAGTTCTTC. Translation: CAISGPFGLSYNEQFF. The chain recombines TRBV10-3 with TRBJ2-1; maybe TRBD2 (5 bases). Trimming shortened V by 4 bases and J by 0 bases, and 13 bases separated the two germline ends. CDR3 size: 16 residues. The germline V gene has CDR1 ENHRY and CDR2 SYGVKD.

The rearrangement joins TRBV5-6 to TRBJ2-7, with D maybe TRBD1 (6 bases). The germline CDR1 and CDR2 sequences are SGHDT and YYEEEE. V lost 2 bases, J lost 5 bases, and 11 bases lay in between. There are 13 residues in the CDR3. The CDR3 DNA sequence: TGTGCCAGCAGCTTCAGGGGCTACGACGAGCAGTACTTC. Protein sequence: CASSFRGYDEQYF.

This chain connects TRBV19 to TRBJ1-5; D unresolved. CDR3 length equals 14 residues. V was shortened by 3 bases and J by 0 bases, with 6 bases between the two germline ends. Germline assignment: CDR1 LNHDA and CDR2 SQIVND (reference sequence). CDR3 sequence reads: CASSITTSNQPQHF. The DNA for the CDR3 is TGTGCCAGTAGTATTACAACTAGCAATCAGCCCCAGCATTTT.

This clone was counted a few times. The V call is TRBV5-6, the J call TRBJ2-1; 10 nucleotides align to TRBD2. The CDR3 totals 16 residues. The trim removed 1 base at V and 6 bases at J, leaving 7 bases unmatched. CDR1 and CDR2 (germline): SGHDT, YYEEEE. The CDR3 sequence: CASSLMGSGRSNEQFF. The CDR3 DNA follows: TGTGCCAGCAGCTTGATGGGTAGCGGGAGGAGCAATGAGCAGTTCTTC.

The V call is TRBV19, the J call TRBJ2-7; 7 bases match TRBD2. Germline values: CDR1 LNHDA, CDR2 SQIVND (reference sequence). The CDR3 is 13 residues long. The V segment lost 5 bases and the J segment 7 bases; nucleotides outside the gene matches: 8. The CDR3 DNA sequence: TGTGCCAGTAGTTCGACTAGCCGCTGGGAGCAGTACTTC. Protein product: CASSSTSRWEQYF.

In this sample, this clone turned up a few times. This chain uses TRBV4-1 with TRBJ2-1, with unresolved D. CDR3 length equals 11 residues. Trimming left V 5 bases short and J 9 bases short, with 8 bases between. CDR1 is MGHRA, CDR2 YSYEKL, per germline. The CDR3 sequence is CASSSNGEQFF. The CDR3 DNA reads as TGCGCCAGCAGCTCCAACGGTGAGCAGTTCTTC.

The rearrangement links TRBV5-1 to TRBJ2-3; D not resolved. V was shortened by 1 base and J by 5 bases, with 5 bases between the two germline ends. The CDR3 spans 12 residues. Germline CDR1 SGHRS, CDR2 YFSETQ. CDR3 sequence: CASSLFGDTQYF. The CDR3 region has the DNA TGCGCCAGCAGCTTGTTCGGAGATACGCAGTATTTT.